This TCR beta chain was retrieved from a study of CD8+ T cells in alopecia areata. Study details: Those treated were given oral tofacitinib at 5 to 10 mg twice daily. Percent affected scalp area, the SALT score, rated treated patients' severity. General study findings and limits: Tofacitinib did not eliminate many expanded lesional clones from scalp or blood. Normal scalp had lower clonality than lesional scalp, with alopecia totalis/universalis lesions showing this most strongly.

This sample's treatment: oral pan-JAK inhibitor, 5-10 mg twice daily. This clone was seen more than once but under ten times. Antigen: not known. Trimming shortened V by 1 base and J by 3 bases, and 3 bases separated the two germline ends. This CDR3 region has 11 residues. Per germline, CDR1 GTSNPN and CDR2 SVGIG (reference sequence). RNA was isolated and reverse transcribed to cDNA, the sequencing template. Measured with immunoSEQ multiplex PCR; TCRdb has only the in-frame clones, and not every one. Of roughly 220,000 clones detected, 66% appear once; the ten largest clones hold roughly 1.2%. The TCR originated in a human donor with alopecia areata. The starting material was CD4+ T cells sorted from blood, obtained around week 44, from a patient treated with tofacitinib. The rearrangement links TRBV30 to TRBJ1-2; D remains ambiguous. CDR3 sequence (DNA): TGTGCCTGGAGTGAGGACTATGGCTACACCTTC. It is translated as CAWSEDYGYTF.